This T cell receptor (beta chain) derives from a study of cytomegalovirus exposure and HLA in healthy donors. Whole-study results and caveats: The study flagged some 170 TCR beta chains as cytomegalovirus-associated. Relative to the approximately 680-donor mean, N-insertions were reportedly fewer in an Asian-associated ancestry cluster in a later analysis.

The CDR3 is 14 amino acids. Germline CDR1 reads SGHTA; CDR2 reads FQGNSA. V was trimmed by 0 bases and J by 1 base, leaving 6 bases between them. A word on this clone: Its antigen is as yet unknown.

This PCR relied on a set of 60 Vbeta primers and 13 Jbeta primers. Some clones are missing from TCRdb's copy, which holds only in-frame ones; the method was immunoSEQ multiplex PCR. This sample carries about 170,000 clones, around 76% of them seen once, and the ten largest clones take 2% to 2.5%. The chain recombines TRBV7-2 with TRBJ1-1; D unclear. Sequencing was carried out using PBMCs. The sequence was obtained from a woman aged 30 to 39 in good health and CMV-seropositive. The CDR3 sequence: CASSLASGNTEAFF. CDR3 DNA sequence: TGTGCCAGCAGCTTAGCGTCGGGGAACACTGAAGCTTTCTTT.